Reported below is one TCR beta chain. For recovered donors of Cohort 3, there were two negative PCRs, clearance, or symptom resolution. The data belong to a study of blood T cell repertoires in COVID-19. At the level of the study: The study drew acute and convalescent COVID-19 samples from the United States, Italy and Spain. PBMCs, B-cell-depleted T cells, or T cells were the source of the cDNA or gDNA that made up the material.

Germline V gene sequence: CDR1 MDHEN, CDR2 SYDVKM. This CDR3 is 14 amino acids long. J gave up 8 bases and V 5 bases, and 10 bases lay outside the gene matches. In the original analysis: Amplification from reference gene primers served as the basis for estimated nucleated cell counts. Repertoires were generated with immunoSEQ multiplex PCR, while TCRdb's copy carries only in-frame clones and drops some. V and J calls and clone size are as listed in that table; D and trimming were resolved from the DNA. The sample gives approximately 480,000 clones, about nine tenths of which show up once; 0.7% is in the top ten.

The material sequenced was PBMCs or T cells enriched from blood (not recorded which). The TCR originated in a woman in her late teens or twenties who had recovered from COVID-19. This chain joins TRBV28 and TRBJ1-2; 8 bases align to TRBD1. This CDR3 reads CASSPGGQGRGYTF. The CDR3 nucleotides are TGTGCCAGCAGTCCCGGTGGACAGGGTAGAGGCTACACCTTC.